A selection of T cell receptor beta chains follows, all from one sample in a study of blood T cell repertoires in COVID-19. Assay used: immunoSEQ multiplex PCR; TCRdb lists only in-frame clones, some missing. The sample includes tens of thousands of clones, about 82% of them seen just once. The sample consisted of peripheral blood. All receptors come from a woman at least 80 years old in a cohort sampled during active or convalescent COVID-19. The CDR3 runs from the conserved cysteine through the conserved F or W. D genes are given only for firm matches.

13 | TRBV6-5 | . | CATKLHSGNTIYF
14 | TRBV5-8 | . | CASNPTGAENIQYF
13 | TRBV2 | . | CAANEGVNYGYTF
16 | TRBV3-1/TRBV3-2 | TRBD2 | CASTPPTSGRNNEQFF
14 | TRBV14 | . | CASSLSGAQGKAFF
14 | TRBV18 | . | CASSPNRAFYGYTF
12 | TRBV28 | . | CARRDGDTEAFF
17 | TRBV10-3 | . | CAISDRDTYANTGELFF
13 | TRBV30 | TRBD1 | CAWSTSRGFEAFF
18 | TRBV7-8 | TRBD2 | CASSPGLGVLAGIYEQYF
15 | TRBV5-1 | TRBD1 | CASSLESGGRAEAFF
15 | TRBV6-5 | TRBD2 | CASSRDSGRYNEQFF
13 | TRBV5-1 | . | CASSPGQNYGYTF
16 | TRBV7-9 | TRBD2 | CASTIGTSGGYNEQFF
14 | TRBV14 | TRBD1 | CASSQVNRGSEAFF
14 | TRBV5-8 | . | CASSAGGTAYGYTF
15 | TRBV27 | TRBD1 | CASSPTGQVKIGYTF
17 | TRBV7-5 | . | CARSLRRLAGGTDTQYF
15 | TRBV19 | . | CASSIGPYSGNTIYF
15 | TRBV3-1/TRBV3-2 | TRBD2 | CASSQPLAGAETQYF
14 | TRBV7-2 | . | CASSLVQYNSPLHF
15 | TRBV19 | TRBD1 | CASSADWDSIYGYTF
14 | TRBV6-6 | . | CASSARGTGYGYTF
15 | TRBV19 | . | CASSIRRTGGNTIYF
14 | TRBV3-1/TRBV3-2 | . | CASRPGWNTGELFF
17 | TRBV3-1/TRBV3-2 | . | CASSQSSWAGTYNEQFF
14 | TRBV28 | TRBD1 | CAGGTGTTNEKLFF
16 | TRBV18 | TRBD2 | CASSPPTSGATYEQYF
13 | TRBV6-5 | . | CASNQVSRETQYF
13 | TRBV28 | . | CASSSSGSYEQYF
14 | TRBV4-1 | . | CASSQVGQNTEAFF
15 | TRBV10-2 | TRBD1 | CASSESAGGGNTIYF
16 | TRBV18 | TRBD2 | CASSPPLAGGGGELFF
17 | TRBV6-1 | TRBD2 | CASSEDRSLAGVYEQYF
18 | TRBV9 | TRBD1 | CASSGHRGLFSGANVLTF
17 | TRBV20-1 | . | CSASEGTAIGFNYGYTF
16 | TRBV7-3 | TRBD2 | CASSSPSGRKGDTQYF
18 | TRBV11-2 | TRBD1 | CASSLRGREGQGLEGYTF
14 | TRBV5-1 | . | CASSKDTGTDTQYF
16 | TRBV2 | TRBD1 | CASSFSPTGGIYEQYF
16 | TRBV12-5 | . | CASGGEGGRSNQPQHF
12 | TRBV6-6 | . | CASSYSTGEAFF
20 | TRBV9 | TRBD2 | CASSSAPGTSGSSGTGELFF
15 | TRBV6-5 | . | CASRPAGGAGTEAFF
14 | TRBV7-6 | . | CAPRGPGSTDTQYF
14 | TRBV20-1 | TRBD1 | CSASGGTGGSPLHF
13 | TRBV11-3 | TRBD2 | CASRTAGYNEQFF
15 | TRBV19 | . | CASSIDRMPHYGYTF